These 2 T cell receptor beta chains originate from one sample sequenced in a study of identical twins. TCRdb passed the 5' RACE reads through MiXCR, listing each CDR3 protein once. The sample lists around 220,000 distinct CDR3 sequences, under 12% occurring once. The sequenced material came from memory T cells sorted from blood. All receptors derive from a man aged 50 to 60 in good health.

The V call is TRBV24-1, the J call TRBJ2-1; D could derive from TRBD1 or TRBD2 (5 bases each). Germline V CDR1 and CDR2: KGHDR, SFDVKD. V gave up 5 bases and J gave up 3 bases, with 13 bases separating them. The CDR3 runs 15 residues. The CDR3 DNA is TGTGCCACCAGTGTAAGGGGCGCGGGCTACAATGAGCAGTTCTTC. Translated: CATSVRGAGYNEQFF.

V gene TRBV9 combines with J gene TRBJ2-1; a weak D match, TRBD1 (6 bases). CDR1 SGDLS and CDR2 YYNGEE come from the germline V gene. CDR3 length: 15 residues. The V end was cut by 0 bases, the J end by 8 bases, with 15 bases between. Written as DNA, the CDR3 is TGTGCCAGCAGCGTAGTTCTAGGGGGAGTCGATGAGCAGTTCTTC. It codes for CASSVVLGGVDEQFF.